This T cell receptor beta chain appears in the sequencing data of a study of T cells after posttransplantation cyclophosphamide. Overall study findings and caveats: Skin or GI-infiltrating T cells shared few TRB sequences with blood.

Profiled with immunoSEQ multiplex PCR; TCRdb holds only in-frame clones, not every one. The sample presents about 14,000 clones, none singletons. This clone was observed many times. Its antigen is unknown. At one of its ends the junction is not consistent with the germline gene, which may arise from a read error. Other DNA sequences from this sample encode an identical CDR3 as well. Cyclophosphamide on days +3 and +4 followed busulfan-fludarabine conditioning and a marrow graft. The TCR comes from a female patient aged 35 to 55 who received an allogeneic stem cell transplant from a related donor, was CMV-positive, and had no GVHD. A share of the T cells may be of graft donor origin. The sample consisted of PBMCs, taken 1162 days after allogeneic stem cell transplant with posttransplant cyclophosphamide.

CDR3 amino acids: CASSLGEGMNTEAFF. The CDR3, as DNA: TGCGCCAGCAGCTTGGGGGAGGGAATGAACACTGAGGCTTTCTTT. J is TRBJ1-1 and V is TRBV5-1; D is uncertain. The CDR3 covers 15 residues. The germline V gene encodes CDR1 SGHRS and CDR2 YFSETQ.